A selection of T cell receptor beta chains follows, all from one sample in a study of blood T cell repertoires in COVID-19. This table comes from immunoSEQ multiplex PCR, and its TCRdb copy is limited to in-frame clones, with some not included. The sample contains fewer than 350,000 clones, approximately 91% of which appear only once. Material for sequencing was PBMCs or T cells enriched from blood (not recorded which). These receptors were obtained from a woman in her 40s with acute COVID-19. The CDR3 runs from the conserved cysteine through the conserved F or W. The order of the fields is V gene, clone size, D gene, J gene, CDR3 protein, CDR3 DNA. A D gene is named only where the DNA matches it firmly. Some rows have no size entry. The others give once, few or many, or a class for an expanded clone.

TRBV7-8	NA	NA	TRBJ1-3	CASSYSGVLSGNTIYF	TGTGCCAGCAGCTACTCGGGGGTCCTCTCTGGAAACACCATATATTTT
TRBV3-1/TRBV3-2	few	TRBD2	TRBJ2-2	CASSQVRVSGVFGGTGELFF	TGTGCCAGCAGCCAAGTTCGGGTTAGCGGGGTGTTCGGTGGCACCGGGGAGCTGTTTTTT
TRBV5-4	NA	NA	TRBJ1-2	CASSLGQLKAYGYTF	TGTGCCAGCAGCTTGGGACAGCTTAAAGCTTATGGCTACACCTTC
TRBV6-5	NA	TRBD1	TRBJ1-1	CASRGTGQQTEAFF	TGTGCCAGCAGGGGGACAGGGCAGCAGACTGAAGCTTTCTTT
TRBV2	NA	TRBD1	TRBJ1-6	CASSGWDSRRGPLHF	TGTGCCAGCAGTGGTTGGGACAGCCGCCGGGGACCCCTCCACTTT
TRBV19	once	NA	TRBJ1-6	CASSQRQDNSPLHF	TGTGCCAGTAGCCAAAGACAGGATAATTCACCCCTCCACTTT
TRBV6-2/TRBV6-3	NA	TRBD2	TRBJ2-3	CASSPGLAPDTQYF	TGTGCCAGCAGTCCCGGACTAGCGCCAGATACGCAGTATTTT
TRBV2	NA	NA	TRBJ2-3	CASRSSDTQYF	TGTGCCAGCAGGAGTTCAGATACGCAGTATTTT
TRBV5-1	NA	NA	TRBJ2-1	CASSVGPSGNNEQFF	TGCGCCAGCAGCGTGGGCCCGAGCGGTAACAATGAGCAGTTCTTC
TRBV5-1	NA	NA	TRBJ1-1	CASATGDRNTEAFF	TGCGCCAGCGCTACCGGTGATAGAAACACTGAAGCTTTCTTT
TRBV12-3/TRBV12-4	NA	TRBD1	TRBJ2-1	CASSILQGMSFF	TGTGCCAGCAGCATTCTACAGGGGATGTCGTTCTTC
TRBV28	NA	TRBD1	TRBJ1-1	CASSLGQGGTEAFF	TGTGCCAGCAGTTTGGGGCAGGGGGGCACTGAAGCTTTCTTT
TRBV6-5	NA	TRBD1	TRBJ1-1	CASSYSGQGNTEAFF	TGTGCCAGCAGTTACTCGGGACAGGGGAACACTGAAGCTTTCTTT
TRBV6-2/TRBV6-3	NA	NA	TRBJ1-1	CASSSNRVTEAFF	TGTGCCAGCAGTTCTAACAGGGTTACTGAAGCTTTCTTT
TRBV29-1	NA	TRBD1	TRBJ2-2	CSVRRTGGIGELFF	TGCAGCGTTAGAAGGACAGGGGGCATCGGGGAGCTGTTTTTT
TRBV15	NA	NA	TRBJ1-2	CATSSVNYGYTF	TGTGCCACCAGCAGCGTAAACTATGGCTACACCTTC
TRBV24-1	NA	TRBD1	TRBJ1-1	CATSEGQGGLAFF	TGTGCCACCAGTGAGGGACAGGGAGGTTTGGCTTTCTTT
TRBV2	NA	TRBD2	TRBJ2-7	CASSSLAGTSSYEQYF	TGTGCCAGCAGTTCCCTAGCGGGGACTAGCTCCTACGAGCAGTACTTC
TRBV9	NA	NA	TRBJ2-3	CASSLTPSRRGNTDTQYF	TGTGCCAGCAGCCTTACCCCTAGCCGGAGAGGGAACACAGATACGCAGTATTTT
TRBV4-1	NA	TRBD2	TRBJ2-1	CASSQESSGSYNEQFF	TGCGCCAGCAGCCAAGAGTCTAGCGGTTCCTACAATGAGCAGTTCTTC
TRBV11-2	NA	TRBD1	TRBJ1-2	CASSLYRGQGAFGYTF	TGTGCCAGCAGCTTATACCGGGGACAGGGGGCTTTTGGCTACACCTTC
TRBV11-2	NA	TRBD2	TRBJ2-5	CASSLQRGGRETQYF	TGTGCCAGCAGCCTCCAGCGGGGGGGCCGGGAGACCCAGTACTTC